The clone carrying this TCR beta chain was detected only once. Clones were read by immunoSEQ multiplex PCR, and TCRdb kept only the in-frame ones, dropping some. The repertoire includes tens of thousands of clones, 90% to 95% of them detected once, and 4% to 5% sits in the top ten. The germline V gene has CDR1 SEHNR and CDR2 FQNEAQ (reference sequence). V shed 5 bases and J 7 bases; nucleotides not matched to a gene: 13. This CDR3 is 16 amino acids long. The data derive from a study of technical replicates of blood from a few donors. This clonotype originated in a human donor in good health. Some clones in this sample may be carry-over from other donors' samples. The chain combines TRBV7-9 with TRBJ2-2, with 7 bases lining up with TRBD2. Sequenced sample: PBMCs. CDR3 loop: CASSPTGDYIIGELFF. The CDR3 coding sequence is TGTGCCAGCAGCCCCACGGGGGACTATATTATCGGGGAGCTGTTTTTT.